This T cell receptor (beta chain) was identified during a study of a mutant IDH1 vaccine in newly diagnosed glioma. Sequencing used immunoSEQ multiplex PCR; TCRdb keeps in-frame clones, though not all of them. The sample has 35,000 or so clones; roughly 80% are singletons. The sample's time point: week 5, during vaccination. Vaccination used 300 ug of mutant IDH1 20-mer peptide per dose, with topical imiquimod. This CDR3 has 15 amino acids. In germline, CDR1 is MDHEN, CDR2 SYDVKM. Trimming took 6 bases from V and 2 from J, leaving 14 bases between them. This clone was counted between two and nine times. Its antigen is not identified.

The gene calls are TRBV28 and TRBJ1-5; no clear D gene. Sample: PBMCs, taken from a glioma patient whose treatment included an IDH1 peptide vaccine. The source is a man under 40 with glioma. The CDR3 spells CASRDPGRRNQPQHF. The CDR3 DNA follows: TGTGCCAGCAGGGACCCCGGGCGTCGCAATCAGCCCCAGCATTTT.